This T cell receptor (beta chain) was identified in a study of tumor and adjacent non-tumor tissue in lung cancer. This sample's RNA came from whole unsorted tissue. Germline CDR1 and CDR2: MGHRA and YSYEKL. CDR3 length: 17 amino acids. TCRbeta libraries were built with three rounds of nested PCR, modified from ARM-PCR. In TCRdb, the multiplex PCR reads were re-called with MiXCR into one record per CDR3 protein. Among some 84,000 distinct CDR3 sequences listed, about 61% were seen once. For this clonotype: A read error may produce the germline difference seen at one junction end.

Sequenced sample: lung tumor tissue. The sequence came from a man between 65 and 85 years old with non-small cell lung cancer. The chain couples TRBV4-1 to TRBJ2-7; D remains ambiguous. DNA for the CDR3: TGTGCCAGCAGCCAGACCAGGATCCGGTCCGCTTTCTACGAGCAGTACTTC. Residues: CASSQTRIRSAFYEQYF.